These 24 T cell receptor beta chains share one sample of origin, sequenced in a study of early T cells in non-severe SARS-CoV-2 infection. One entry per CDR3 protein, called by TCRdb with MiXCR from the 5' RACE reads. The table lists approximately 42,000 distinct CDR3 sequences, over 6% of them singletons. Sequencing was performed on whole blood. Receptors were obtained from an adult who was a healthcare worker with PCR-confirmed SARS-CoV-2 infection or an uninfected control (not recorded which).

This clonotype came up many times. The rearrangement uses TRBV7-2 and TRBJ1-2; D possibly corresponds to TRBD1 (5 bases). In germline, CDR1 is SGHTA, CDR2 FQGNSA. This CDR3 has 14 amino acids. The V gene lost 0 bases and the J gene lost 3 bases, with 8 bases spanning the gap. CDR3 bases: TGTGCCAGCAGCTTAGCCGCCAGGGACTATGGCTACACCTTC. Its translation is CASSLAARDYGYTF.

By share, this clonotype counts as medium-sized. The chain joins TRBV11-2 to TRBJ2-5; a possible D gene is TRBD1 (5 bases). This CDR3 is 14 amino acids long. CDR1 is SGHAT and CDR2 is FQNNGV in the germline V gene. Trimming shortened V by 5 bases and J by 4 bases, and 14 bases separated the two germline ends. The DNA of the CDR3 is TGTGCCAGCAGCCACCTAGGGGCCGGAGAGACCCAGTACTTC. Protein sequence: CASSHLGAGETQYF.

This clonotype turned up a few times. V and J are TRBV20-1 and TRBJ1-5; 9 positions match TRBD1. With 5 bases clipped from V and 5 bases from J, the junction kept 13 bases outside the gene matches. CDR1 and CDR2 (germline): DFQATT, SNEGSKA (reference sequence). CDR3 length equals 16 residues. CDR3 residues: CSAPPRTGGKHQPQHF. The CDR3 DNA is TGCAGTGCTCCACCACGAACAGGGGGCAAACATCAGCCCCAGCATTTT.

This clonotype was recorded many times. The chain combines TRBV20-1 with TRBJ1-4; no clear D gene. V lost 0 bases and J lost 8, with 10 bases in between. This CDR3 region has 13 residues. CDR1 is DFQATT and CDR2 is SNEGSKA in the germline V gene (reference sequence). The CDR3 loop is CSARENGVEKLFF. Here the CDR3 DNA reads TGCAGTGCTAGAGAAAACGGGGTGGAAAAACTGTTTTTT.

This clonotype was detected many times. CDR3 loop: CASSPDRGPGNQPQHF. CDR3 nucleotides: TGCGCCAGCAGCCCTGACAGGGGGCCGGGAAACCAGCCCCAGCATTTT. The chain links TRBV4-3 to TRBJ1-5; 10 nucleotides align to TRBD1. The ends lost 4 bases at V and 7 bases at J; junction bases unmatched: 10. Looked up from germline, CDR1 is LGHNA and CDR2 is YSLEER. This CDR3 is 16 amino acids long.

This clonotype was observed a handful of times. The chain recombines TRBV7-9 with TRBJ1-3; D remains unclear. CDR1 and CDR2 (germline): SEHNR, FQNEAQ (reference sequence). This CDR3 comprises 17 residues. V gave up 5 bases and J gave up 1 base, with 18 bases separating them. CDR3 DNA: TGTGCCAGCAGCCAGGAGGTCACATGGACTTCTGGAAACACCATATATTTT. Translating it yields CASSQEVTWTSGNTIYF.

This clonotype came up many times. The chain employs TRBV9 and TRBJ2-7, with 7 bases lining up with TRBD1. This CDR3 spans 14 amino acids. The germline V gene encodes CDR1 SGDLS and CDR2 YYNGEE. V was clipped by 0 bases and J by 2 bases; unmatched bases: 2. The DNA for the CDR3 is TGTGCCAGCAGCGTAGGGCAGGGGGCCTACGAGCAGTACTTC. As protein: CASSVGQGAYEQYF.

The CDR3 region is CASSETGLETQYF. CDR3 nucleotides: TGTGCCAGCAGCGAGACAGGGTTGGAGACCCAGTACTTC. The gene calls are TRBV6-1 and TRBJ2-5, with 7 bases identical to TRBD1. This CDR3 has 13 amino acids. Germline CDR1 reads MNHNS; CDR2 reads SASEGT. Trimming removed 6 bases from V and 5 bases from J; junction bases left unmatched: 6.

This clonotype was detected ten times or more. The rearrangement uses TRBV7-8 and TRBJ2-5; D remains ambiguous. Trimming removed 2 bases from V and 2 bases from J, with 12 bases in between. The CDR3 sequence is 15 residues long. Germline V gene data show CDR1 as SGHVS and CDR2 as FQNEAQ. The CDR3 loop reads CASSLSSSLQETQYF. In DNA, the CDR3 is TGTGCCAGCAGCTTAAGTTCCAGCCTGCAAGAGACCCAGTACTTC.

This clonotype was counted at least ten times. This chain links TRBV7-9 with TRBJ1-3, with TRBD1 matching 12 bases. The V segment lost 4 bases and the J segment 8 bases; nucleotides outside the gene matches: 9. This CDR3 spans 16 amino acids. Germline CDR1 and CDR2: SEHNR and FQNEAQ (reference sequence). DNA of the CDR3: TGTGCCAGCAGCTCCGGGACAGGGGGCGTTGGGTACACCATATATTTT. This gives the protein CASSSGTGGVGYTIYF.

This chain links TRBV10-3 with TRBJ1-2; D is uncertain. This CDR3 comprises 14 residues. CDR1 ENHRY and CDR2 SYGVKD come from the germline V gene. V was trimmed by 0 bases and J by 5 bases, leaving 10 bases between them. CDR3: CAISESPRSYGYTF. The DNA of the CDR3 is TGTGCCATCAGTGAGTCTCCCAGATCGTATGGCTACACCTTC.

This clonotype appeared a few times. The V and J genes are TRBV6-1 and TRBJ2-2; possible D gene TRBD1, 6 bases. The CDR3 is made up of 16 amino acids. CDR1 and CDR2 (germline): MNHNS, SASEGT. V was pared by 7 bases and J by 6 bases, with 21 bases between. The CDR3 region has the DNA TGTGCCAGCATTACCCCGGGACAAAAGTTAGCCGGGGAGCTGTTTTTT. It yields the protein CASITPGQKLAGELFF.

This clonotype was observed many times. The genes are TRBV29-1 and TRBJ2-7; possibly TRBD1 for D (6 bases). CDR3 length equals 12 residues. Germline V gene lookup returns CDR1 SQVTM and CDR2 ANQGSEA. V was pared by 4 bases and J by 3 bases, with 10 bases between. CDR3 protein: CSVAKDSYEQYF. The CDR3 DNA follows: TGCAGCGTTGCAAAGGACAGCTACGAGCAGTACTTC.

This clonotype was observed a few times. The chain carries TRBV14 and TRBJ2-5; D gene unclear. Germline V gene data show CDR1 as SGHDN and CDR2 as FVKESK. The length of the CDR3 is 11 residues. V dropped 8 bases and J dropped 2 bases, with 6 bases sitting between them. The CDR3 sequence is CASGSQETQYF. The CDR3 region has the DNA TGTGCCAGCGGATCACAAGAGACCCAGTACTTC.

The chain has TRBV4-1 and TRBJ2-1; D is possibly TRBD1 (5 bases). This CDR3 comprises 15 residues. The V end lost 0 bases, the J end lost 4 bases, and 10 bases lay between the germline ends. CDR1 and CDR2 from the germline V gene are MGHRA and YSYEKL. The CDR3 DNA is TGCGCCAGCAGCCAAGATGGGGCGGATTACAATGAGCAGTTCTTC. Translating gives CASSQDGADYNEQFF.

There are many counts of this clonotype. This chain connects TRBV6-2 or TRBV6-3 to TRBJ2-7, with D uncertain. CDR1 and CDR2 from the germline V gene are MNHEY and SVGEGT. V shed 6 bases and J shed 2 bases, with 11 bases lying between them. The CDR3 contains 13 residues. CDR3 protein: CASRGTTAYEQYF. CDR3 nucleotides: TGTGCCAGCAGAGGAACTACTGCCTACGAGCAGTACTTC.

This clonotype was counted only a few times. The V and J genes are TRBV6-6 and TRBJ2-1; D not resolved. The V gene's germline CDR1 is MNHNY and CDR2 SVGAGI (reference sequence). The CDR3 totals 14 residues. The ends were cut back, 4 bases at V and 4 bases at J, with 11 bases in the middle. For the CDR3, the DNA is TGTGCCAGCAGTTTCACACCTGGATACAATGAGCAGTTCTTC. This encodes CASSFTPGYNEQFF.

This clonotype has ten or more counts. The rearrangement joins TRBV12-3 or TRBV12-4 to TRBJ2-3; 8 nucleotides match TRBD2. CDR3 length equals 17 residues. Losses at the gene ends were 3 bases for V and 3 bases for J; bases not matched to a gene: 11. The CDR3 region is CASSFYSGDDGTDTQYF. In DNA, the CDR3 is TGTGCCAGCAGTTTTTATAGCGGGGACGATGGTACAGATACGCAGTATTTT.

V gene TRBV6-1 combines with J gene TRBJ2-3; TRBD2 is a possible D gene (7 bases). Trimming stripped 8 bases from V and 0 bases from J, with 15 bases between. This CDR3 contains 15 residues. Germline V lookup: CDR1 MNHNS, CDR2 SASEGT. CDR3 nucleotide sequence: TGTGCCAGCGCCGTCGGGGGGCCCAGCACAGATACGCAGTATTTT. This encodes CASAVGGPSTDTQYF.

Many counts were recorded for this clonotype. V gene TRBV19 combines with J gene TRBJ1-1; D ambiguous. The CDR3 runs 11 residues. Trimming took 4 bases from V and 7 from J, leaving 7 bases between them. Germline CDR1 is LNHDA and CDR2 is SQIVND (reference sequence). CDR3 DNA: TGTGCCAGTAGTAATGAGGATGAAGCTTTCTTT. Its translation: CASSNEDEAFF.

This clonotype was detected ten times or more. The chain couples TRBV4-1 to TRBJ2-1; possibly TRBD1 for D (6 bases). The V gene's germline CDR1 is MGHRA and CDR2 YSYEKL. This CDR3 comprises 16 residues. V was clipped by 4 bases and J by 8 bases, with 21 bases between them. The CDR3 protein is CASSPLGDTQGHEQFF. CDR3 sequence (DNA): TGCGCCAGCAGCCCGCTTGGGGACACCCAAGGACATGAGCAGTTCTTC.

The chain employs TRBV7-9 and TRBJ1-3, with 9 bases fitting TRBD1. From germline, CDR1 is SEHNR and CDR2 FQNEAQ (reference sequence). The CDR3 contains 15 residues. The J segment lost 6 bases and the V segment lost 4 bases, leaving 7 bases of the junction unmatched. The CDR3 nucleotides read TGTGCCAGCAGCTGGGACAGGGAGGCTGAAAACACCATATATTTT. This gives the protein CASSWDREAENTIYF. The variable domain in full, with the rest retrieved from reference TRBV7-9 and TRBJ1-3, is DTGVSQNPRHKITKRGQNVTFRCDPISEHNRLYWYRQTLGQGPEFLTYFQNEAQLEKSRLLSDRFSAERPKGSFSTLEIQRTEQGDSAMYLCASSWDREAENTIYFGEGSWLTVV.

This sequence joins TRBV9 and TRBJ1-3; D ambiguous. This CDR3 is built from 14 residues. The germline gives CDR1 SGDLS, CDR2 YYNGEE. V shed 5 bases and J shed 0 bases, with 9 bases lying between them. In DNA form, the CDR3 reads TGTGCCAGCAGTCCAGTTAGCTCTGGAAACACCATATATTTT. Protein sequence: CASSPVSSGNTIYF.

This clonotype showed up many times. The chain combines TRBV7-6 with TRBJ2-5; D may correspond to TRBD1 or TRBD2 (6 bases each). V gave up 2 bases and J gave up 4 bases, with 8 bases separating them. This CDR3 has 13 residues. The germline V gene encodes CDR1 SGHVS and CDR2 FNYEAQ. This chain's CDR3 is CASSLRGPETQYF. The CDR3 nucleotides are TGTGCCAGCAGCTTACGGGGGCCAGAGACCCAGTACTTC.